A few counts support the clone carrying this TCR beta chain. The CDR3 runs 12 residues. In germline, CDR1 is LNHDA, CDR2 SQIVND (reference sequence). The ends were cut back, 3 bases at V and 3 bases at J, with 5 bases in the middle. Expressed TCRB transcripts were sequenced after all isolated RNA was converted to cDNA. Using immunoSEQ multiplex PCR, the repertoire was profiled, and TCRdb retains in-frame clones only, with some absent. Of under 250,000 clones in the sample, roughly 15% were seen once. The entry originates in a study of beta chain features in type 1 diabetes. Whole-study context: Healthy donors, compared against patients, showed similar age, gender and cell yields. The number of sorted cells examined across all samples was around 98 million.

A sort by CD45RO/CCR7/CD25/CD127/CD95/CD27 yielded CD4+ naive, central memory, regulatory and stem cell-like memory cells. This chain joins TRBV19 and TRBJ2-5; D ambiguous. The receptor was derived from a woman in her 40s in good health. The sample consisted of naive CD4+ T cells from blood. CDR3 bases: TGTGCCAGTAGTATCCAGGAAGAGACCCAGTACTTC. Its protein is CASSIQEETQYF.